This T cell receptor beta chain was identified in a study of identical twins. Study-level points and caveats: Clonotypes of the beta chain that were abundant in cord blood carried fewer insertions (memory repertoires showed none).

Concerning this clonotype: Its antigen is not known.

The CDR3 totals 15 residues. CDR1 is SGHAT and CDR2 is FQNNGV in the germline V gene. V was clipped by 4 bases and J by 0 bases, with 10 bases between them. Template switching created a universal primer site, and the cDNA included unique molecular identifiers. TCRdb passed the 5' RACE reads through MiXCR, listing each CDR3 protein once. This table has about 470,000 distinct CDR3 sequences, 20% to 25% appearing once. This sample also belongs to another study, concerning T cells expressing NK-cell markers.

The clonotype originates from a young woman in good health. The rearrangement joins TRBV11-2 to TRBJ2-1; D uncertain. The sequenced material came from CD4+ T cells sorted from blood. The CDR3, as DNA: TGTGCCAGCAGCTCAAATGGACCCTCCTACAATGAGCAGTTCTTC. This sequence encodes CASSSNGPSYNEQFF.